This T cell receptor beta chain was recorded in a study of blood T cell repertoires in COVID-19. Study at large: Samples came from the United States, Italy and Spain, spanning acute and convalescent COVID-19.

Authors' processing steps: Estimated nucleated cell counts came from reference gene primer amplification. This table comes from immunoSEQ multiplex PCR, and its TCRdb copy is limited to in-frame clones, with some not included. V, J and clone size are taken as reported in that table, and D and trimming were inferred from the DNA itself. The sample records 400,000 to 500,000 clones, roughly 85% being singletons. V was cut by 4 bases and J by 5 bases, with 17 bases left in between. Germline values: CDR1 LNHDA, CDR2 SQIVND (reference sequence). This CDR3 spans 15 amino acids. The sequencing input was peripheral blood. The gene calls are TRBV19 and TRBJ1-2; tentative D call: TRBD1 (6 bases). The clonotype was recovered from a woman in her thirties with active or convalescent COVID-19. The CDR3 nucleotides read TGTGCCAGTAGTAGCACAGGGCTTTCAGATTATGGCTACACCTTC. As protein: CASSSTGLSDYGYTF.